Following are 8 T cell receptor beta chains from one sample sequenced in a study of T cells in Graves' hyperthyroidism and ophthalmopathy. Amplification yielded TCR beta CDR3 regions, with RNA transcripts as the source. TCR CDR3 underwent first-round RT-PCR with the HTBI primer set. TCRdb passed the multiplex PCR reads through MiXCR, listing each CDR3 protein once. In the table there are over 650,000 distinct CDR3 sequences, about 16% of which are singletons. Material: blood. The receptors come from a man aged 18 to 35 with Graves' hyperthyroidism.

This clonotype was observed at least ten times. The gene calls are TRBV10-3 and TRBJ2-7; perhaps D is TRBD1 or TRBD2 (5 bases each). Germline assignment: CDR1 ENHRY and CDR2 SYGVKD. Trimming took off 10 bases at V and 1 base at J, with 11 bases between the two ends. The CDR3 sequence is 12 residues long. The DNA for the CDR3 is TGTGCCACCGGGGACGGGTCCTACGAGCAGTACTTC. Its protein is CATGDGSYEQYF.

This clonotype was observed a few times. A much larger clone differs by one base, so this may be a read error. CDR3 coding DNA: TGTGCCAGCAGTTTAGGGACAGGGATGTGCGAGCAGTACTTC. It codes for CASSLGTGMCEQYF. The chain links TRBV7-3 to TRBJ2-7, with 9 bases fitting TRBD1. J was trimmed by 6 bases and V by 6 bases; bases with no gene match: 9. Germline V gives CDR1 SGHTA, CDR2 FQGTGA. The CDR3 consists of 14 residues.

Comment on this clonotype: A much more abundant neighbour one base away suggests this may be a read error. V gene TRBV28 combines with J gene TRBJ1-1; 7 nucleotides match TRBD1. The CDR3 has 14 residues. Germline loops: CDR1 MDHEN, CDR2 SYDVKM. The CDR3 DNA reads TGTGCCAGCGGTTTAGGAGGGGGCCCCACTGAAGCTTTCTTT. Protein sequence: CASGLGGGPTEAFF.

Many counts were recorded for this clonotype. The V call is TRBV2, the J call TRBJ2-1, with a tentative D call TRBD1 (5 bases). This CDR3 spans 12 amino acids. V dropped 6 bases and J dropped 11 bases, with 14 bases sitting between them. Germline V gene sequence: CDR1 SNHLY, CDR2 FYNNEI. Here the CDR3 reads CASSDEDIQQFF. CDR3 in DNA: TGTGCCAGCAGCGATGAGGACATACAGCAGTTCTTC.

The rearrangement uses TRBV28 and TRBJ2-7; tentative D call: TRBD1 (7 bases). The CDR3 runs to 14 residues. The V end was cut by 7 bases, the J end by 4 bases, with 17 bases between. Germline CDR1 reads MDHEN; CDR2 reads SYDVKM. The CDR3: CASTTPAGGYEQYF. CDR3 nucleotide sequence: TGTGCCAGCACGACCCCGGCAGGGGGGTACGAGCAGTACTTC. The whole variable domain, remainder taken from reference TRBV28 and TRBJ2-7, is DVKVTQSSRYLVKRTGEKVFLECVQDMDHENMFWYRQDPGLGLRLIYFSYDVKMKEKGDIPEGYSVSREKKERFSLILESASTNQTSMYLCASTTPAGGYEQYFGPGTRLTVT.

This clonotype was recorded many times. The chain is built from TRBV12-3 or TRBV12-4 and TRBJ2-3; 7 nucleotides match TRBD2. The CDR3 contains 13 residues. After removal of 8 bases from V and 5 bases from J, the junction contained 7 bases not matched to a gene. Here the CDR3 reads CASGVGGIDTQYF. The CDR3, as DNA: TGTGCCAGCGGGGTGGGGGGGATAGATACGCAGTATTTT.

This clonotype showed up many times. The chain links TRBV7-8 to TRBJ2-5, with D perhaps TRBD2 (5 bases). Germline assignment: CDR1 SGHVS and CDR2 FQNEAQ. This CDR3 contains 14 residues. Trimming shortened V by 5 bases and J by 9 bases, and 19 bases separated the two germline ends. CDR3: CASSPRGAVGAQYF. The CDR3 DNA sequence: TGTGCCAGCAGCCCCCGAGGAGCGGTCGGGGCCCAGTACTTC.

There are many counts of this clonotype. The chain combines TRBV6-1 with TRBJ1-4; D is possibly TRBD1 (6 bases). This CDR3 is built from 12 residues. Germline V CDR1 and CDR2: MNHNS, SASEGT. Trimming took 5 bases from V and 12 from J, leaving 13 bases between them. The CDR3 DNA reads TGTGCCAGCAGTCCCGGGGAGGGGGAACTGTTTTTT. Amino acids: CASSPGEGELFF.